The TCR beta chain described here comes from a study of blood T cell repertoires in COVID-19. Study details: COVID-19 samples collected from the United States, Italy and Spain covered acute and convalescent phases.

Recovered participants had two consecutive negative NP/OP PCR tests, healthcare professional clearance, or symptom resolution. V shed 3 bases and J shed 1 base, with 9 bases lying between them. The CDR3 sequence is 14 residues long. Germline V gene lookup returns CDR1 LNHDA and CDR2 SQIVND (reference sequence). Produced via immunoSEQ multiplex PCR; TCRdb's table is partial and in-frame only. The repertoire holds about 46,000 clones, with roughly 86% as singletons. The clonotype was recovered from a woman aged 50 to 60 who had recovered from COVID-19. V is TRBV19 and J is TRBJ2-5, with D perhaps matching TRBD1 (6 bases). The sequencing sample was made of PBMCs or T cells enriched from blood (not recorded which). The CDR3 loop is CASSIGRGQETQYF. For the CDR3, the DNA is TGTGCCAGTAGTATTGGCAGGGGCCAAGAGACCCAGTACTTC.